What follows are 17 T cell receptor beta chains derived from one specimen sequenced in a study of T cell clonotyping in hematopoietic cell transplantation. The method was immunoSEQ multiplex PCR; TCRdb's version includes in-frame clones alone and lacks a portion of them. This table holds about 14,000 clones, over 80% found once. Time point meaning: recipient sample about 28 days before transplant, after cytoreduction. This material consisted of peripheral blood mononuclear cells, taken before stem cell transplant. These receptors all stem from a man aged 60-69 years with acute myeloid leukemia. Some clones in this sample may be carry-over from other donors' samples.

This clone was picked up one time. The CDR3 loop reads CASTTPGGPSSGNTIYF. The DNA for the CDR3 is TGTGCCAGCACCACCCCCGGGGGGCCGAGCTCTGGAAACACCATATATTTT. V gene TRBV28 combines with J gene TRBJ1-3, with D maybe TRBD1 (6 bases). V was trimmed by 7 bases and J by 0 bases, leaving 19 bases between them. Germline V CDR1 and CDR2: MDHEN, SYDVKM. This CDR3 comprises 17 residues.

The chain joins TRBV11-3 to TRBJ2-5; possible D gene TRBD1, 5 bases. Trimming took off 0 bases at V and 4 bases at J, with 6 bases between the two ends. The CDR3 length is 13 residues. CDR1 and CDR2 (germline): SGHNT, YENEEA. The CDR3 reads CASSLEGRETQYF. CDR3 DNA: TGTGCCAGCAGCTTAGAGGGGCGAGAGACCCAGTACTTC.

This rearrangement joins TRBV13 to TRBJ2-7, with D tentatively TRBD1 (6 bases). The CDR3 sequence is 14 residues long. Germline assignment: CDR1 PRHDT and CDR2 FYEKMQ (reference sequence). Trimming cost V 0 bases and J 3 bases, with 9 bases left between them. The CDR3 coding sequence is TGTGCCAGCAGCTTAGGGGACAGCTACTACGAGCAGTACTTC. Translating it yields CASSLGDSYYEQYF.

The CDR3 region has the DNA TGTGCCAGCAGCTTAGCCCACGGGGGTTACGTGGAGACCCAGTACTTC. It translates to CASSLAHGGYVETQYF. The chain combines TRBV11-1 with TRBJ2-5; D is perhaps TRBD2 (6 bases). CDR3 size: 16 residues. The V end lost 0 bases, the J end lost 5 bases, and 16 bases lay between the germline ends. The germline gives CDR1 SGHAT, CDR2 FQDESV (reference sequence).

The chain carries TRBV2 and TRBJ1-1, with 8 bases fitting TRBD1. V lost 7 bases to trimming and J lost 5 bases; unmatched junction nucleotides: 12. Germline loops: CDR1 SNHLY, CDR2 FYNNEI. The length of the CDR3 is 15 residues. CDR3 in amino acids: CASNYRRTGRTEAFF. For the CDR3, the DNA is TGTGCCAGCAACTATCGACGGACAGGGCGGACTGAAGCTTTCTTT.

The chain uses TRBV5-1 and TRBJ2-5; the D is unclear. The CDR3 is made up of 14 amino acids. V gave up 0 bases and J gave up 2 bases, with 8 bases separating them. CDR1 is SGHRS, CDR2 YFSETQ, per germline. CDR3 sequence reads: CASSLEGRQETQYF. The DNA for the CDR3 is TGCGCCAGCAGCTTGGAGGGCAGGCAAGAGACCCAGTACTTC.

This chain connects TRBV11-2 to TRBJ2-3; TRBD2 matches 13 bases. This CDR3 comprises 18 residues. V lost 5 bases to trimming and J lost 2 bases; unmatched junction nucleotides: 10. The germline CDR1 and CDR2 sequences are SGHAT and FQNNGV. The chain's CDR3 is CASSLRPTSGGPTDTQYF. In DNA, the CDR3 is TGTGCCAGCAGCCTCCGACCGACTAGCGGGGGGCCCACAGATACGCAGTATTTT.

The chain has TRBV11-3 and TRBJ2-2, with D perhaps matching TRBD1 or TRBD2 (5 bases each). The germline V and J ends were trimmed by 5 bases and 5 bases, with 15 bases remaining between them. This CDR3 has 15 residues. Germline V gives CDR1 SGHNT, CDR2 YENEEA. The CDR3 nucleotides are TGTGCCAGCAGCCAACAGGAGGAATGGACCGGGGAGCTGTTTTTT. Translating it yields CASSQQEEWTGELFF.

The V and J genes are TRBV4-3 and TRBJ1-6; TRBD1 aligns across 7 bases. From germline, CDR1 is LGHNA and CDR2 YSLEER. The CDR3 runs 16 residues. J gave up 7 bases and V 3 bases, and 9 bases lay outside the gene matches. The DNA for the CDR3 is TGCGCCAGCAGCCATGCCCTACAGGGGAACAATTCACCCCTCCACTTT. Protein product: CASSHALQGNNSPLHF.

This sequence joins TRBV2 and TRBJ2-7; D gene ambiguous. The V end lost 4 bases, the J end lost 0 bases, and 4 bases lay between the germline ends. Germline lookup yields CDR1 SNHLY and CDR2 FYNNEI. The CDR3 runs 12 residues. The CDR3 region is CASSVSSYEQYF. The CDR3 bases are TGTGCCAGCAGTGTCAGCTCCTACGAGCAGTACTTC.

The chain employs TRBV7-9 and TRBJ1-5; D is undetermined. The CDR3 extends over 15 amino acids. CDR1 and CDR2 (germline): SEHNR, FQNEAQ (reference sequence). V was trimmed by 4 bases and J by 0 bases, leaving 10 bases between them. CDR3 residues: CASSWSSNSNQPQHF. CDR3 bases: TGTGCCAGCAGCTGGAGTTCTAATAGCAATCAGCCCCAGCATTTT.

The genes are TRBV19 and TRBJ1-2, with 7 bases identical to TRBD1. Per the germline V gene, CDR1 is LNHDA and CDR2 is SQIVND (reference sequence). The V segment lost 5 bases and the J segment 7 bases; nucleotides outside the gene matches: 7. The CDR3 has 13 residues. The CDR3 nucleotides read TGTGCCAGTAGTGAGACAGGGATGTCTGGCTACACCTTC. It specifies CASSETGMSGYTF.

CDR3 region: CASGTQGWNTEAFF. CDR3 bases: TGTGCCAGCGGCACACAGGGATGGAACACTGAAGCTTTCTTT. The V and J genes are TRBV27 and TRBJ1-1; the D gene is possibly TRBD1 (6 bases). V was clipped by 8 bases and J by 1 base, with 14 bases between them. This CDR3 has 14 residues. CDR1 is MNHEY and CDR2 is SMNVEV in the germline V gene (reference sequence).

The V gene is TRBV4-1, the J gene TRBJ1-2; 9 positions agree with TRBD1. V lost 1 base to trimming and J lost 3 bases; unmatched junction nucleotides: 12. The CDR3 runs to 18 residues. Germline-derived CDR1 and CDR2 are MGHRA and YSYEKL. CDR3 sequence: CASSQGGTGQGRYYGYTF. Here the CDR3 DNA reads TGCGCCAGCAGCCAAGGCGGGACTGGACAGGGGAGGTACTATGGCTACACCTTC.

The rearrangement uses TRBV6-5 and TRBJ1-4; no clear D. V shed 6 bases and J shed 3 bases, with 8 bases lying between them. The CDR3 loop spans 13 amino acids. CDR1 MNHEY and CDR2 SVGAGI come from the germline V gene. The CDR3: CASSQPPNEKLFF. CDR3 nucleotide sequence: TGTGCCAGCAGCCAACCACCTAATGAAAAACTGTTTTTT.

The chain links TRBV30 to TRBJ2-5; 10 bases map to TRBD2. V was pared by 4 bases and J by 8 bases, with 7 bases of the junction left unmatched. CDR3 size: 13 residues. Per the germline V gene, CDR1 is GTSNPN and CDR2 is SVGIG (reference sequence). The chain's CDR3 is CAWTTSGVETQYF. The CDR3 DNA sequence: TGTGCCTGGACAACTAGCGGGGTTGAAACCCAGTACTTC.

V is TRBV7-2 and J is TRBJ1-2; D gene ambiguous. This CDR3 has 12 residues. Germline V lookup: CDR1 SGHTA, CDR2 FQGNSA. The V gene lost 1 base and the J gene lost 8 bases, with 8 bases spanning the gap. The CDR3 nucleotides read TGTGCCAGCAGCTTAGGTGGCGGGGGCTACACCTTC. As protein: CASSLGGGGYTF.